The 30 T cell receptor beta chains below were found in one sample sequenced in a study of shared clonotypes between healthy human individuals. Clones were read by immunoSEQ multiplex PCR, and TCRdb kept only the in-frame ones, dropping some. There are approximately 240,000 clones in the sample; under 80% occur only once, and 11% lies in the top ten. Sample: memory CD4+ T cells sorted from blood. This sample's subset: CD45RA-negative fraction. These receptors were taken from a man under 40 in good health.

The chain combines TRBV9 with TRBJ2-1, with D unresolved. Germline V gives CDR1 SGDLS, CDR2 YYNGEE. The CDR3 runs to 15 residues. V was clipped by 0 bases and J by 5 bases, with 12 bases between them. CDR3 bases: TGTGCCAGCAGCGTAGCACTACAGAATAACAATGAGCAGTTCTTC. Residues: CASSVALQNNNEQFF. Filled out from reference TRBV9 and TRBJ2-1, the complete variable domain reads DSGVTQTPKHLITATGQRVTLRCSPRSGDLSVYWYQQSLDQGLQFLIQYYNGEERAKGNILERFSAQQFPDLHSELNLSSLELGDSALYFCASSVALQNNNEQFFGPGTRLTVL.

The CDR3 nucleotides read TGCAGCCTTACCACACGAGGTCCGGGGTCCTACAATGAGCAGTTCTTC. Translation: CSLTTRGPGSYNEQFF. The rearrangement uses TRBV29-1 and TRBJ2-1; perhaps TRBD2 as D (5 bases). The V gene's germline CDR1 is SQVTM and CDR2 ANQGSEA. Between the trimmed V and J ends, which lost 8 bases and 1 base, there was a span of 21 bases. This CDR3 has 16 residues.

This chain links TRBV10-1 with TRBJ2-7, with a weak D call TRBD1 (6 bases). This CDR3 comprises 13 residues. Germline lookup yields CDR1 WNHNN and CDR2 SYGVQD (reference sequence). Between the trimmed V and J ends, which lost 6 bases and 4 bases, there was a span of 13 bases. CDR3 residues: CASSQGLHYEQYF. The CDR3 DNA sequence: TGCGCCAGCAGCCAGGGGCTACATTACGAGCAGTACTTC.

This clone was counted a few times. The chain joins TRBV20-1 to TRBJ1-1; D gene unclear. The germline V and J ends were trimmed by 3 bases and 7 bases, with 6 bases remaining between them. Per germline, CDR1 DFQATT and CDR2 SNEGSKA (reference sequence). CDR3 length: 10 residues. The CDR3 region has the DNA TGCAGTGCTAGCGGGATTGAAGCTTTCTTT. Protein: CSASGIEAFF.

The chain carries TRBV9 and TRBJ2-1; TRBD2 agrees at 15 bases. Germline values: CDR1 SGDLS, CDR2 YYNGEE. There are 17 residues in the CDR3. V lost 3 bases to trimming and J lost 4 bases; unmatched junction nucleotides: 5. The CDR3 region is CASSAGTSGRYYNEQFF. CDR3 in DNA: TGTGCCAGCAGCGCCGGGACTAGCGGGAGGTATTACAATGAGCAGTTCTTC.

Remarks on this clone: A much larger clone lies one base from this, so it may be a read error. The CDR3 loop reads CASSPTWTGGIGETQYF. CDR3 nucleotides: TGTGCCAGCTCACCTACATGGACAGGGGGCATCGGGGAGACCCAGTACTTC. The V call is TRBV18, the J call TRBJ2-5; 11 nucleotides match TRBD1. The CDR3 is 17 amino acids. Looked up from germline, CDR1 is KGHSH and CDR2 is LQKENI. V lost 3 bases, J lost 5 bases, and 11 bases stayed unmatched.

The V and J genes are TRBV10-3 and TRBJ2-3; possible D gene TRBD1, 5 bases. V dropped 7 bases and J dropped 4 bases, with 15 bases sitting between them. The CDR3 totals 14 residues. Germline values: CDR1 ENHRY, CDR2 SYGVKD. The CDR3 bases are TGTGCCATCAAGGGGCTAGGTTTCGCAGATACGCAGTATTTT. It translates to CAIKGLGFADTQYF.

The chain joins TRBV5-5 to TRBJ2-6; D call uncertain. The CDR3 is 13 amino acids. CDR1 SGHKS and CDR2 YYEKEE come from the germline V gene (reference sequence). V was cut by 2 bases and J by 2 bases, with 2 bases left in between. This CDR3 is CASSLAGANVLTF. As DNA, the CDR3 is TGTGCCAGCAGCTTAGCTGGGGCCAACGTCCTGACTTTC.

This clone was counted only a few times. The chain joins TRBV6-5 to TRBJ1-2; 8 bases agree with TRBD1. Trimming removed 7 bases from V and 4 bases from J; junction bases left unmatched: 8. The CDR3 has 14 residues. CDR1 and CDR2 from the germline V gene are MNHEY and SVGAGI. CDR3 protein: CASTQGQAPYGYTF. In DNA, the CDR3 is TGTGCCAGCACACAGGGACAGGCGCCCTATGGCTACACCTTC.

The chain employs TRBV7-9 and TRBJ2-5; 12 positions agree with TRBD1. Trimming cost V 7 bases and J 5 bases; bases outside gene matches: 8. Germline lookup yields CDR1 SEHNR and CDR2 FQNEAQ (reference sequence). The CDR3 covers 15 residues. The CDR3 loop reads CASTPTGTGGETQYF. In DNA, the CDR3 is TGTGCCAGCACCCCAACCGGGACAGGGGGCGAGACCCAGTACTTC.

V is TRBV11-2 and J is TRBJ1-1, with 10 bases identical to TRBD1. J was trimmed by 1 base and V by 4 bases; bases with no gene match: 6. CDR1 and CDR2 from the germline V gene are SGHAT and FQNNGV. CDR3 size: 16 residues. The DNA of the CDR3 is TGTGCCAGCAGCTCCCTACGACAGGGGGCGAACACTGAAGCTTTCTTT. Translated: CASSSLRQGANTEAFF.

The chain is built from TRBV2 and TRBJ2-1, with D unclear. The V and J ends lost 7 bases and 5 bases respectively, with 15 bases between them. The V gene's germline CDR1 is SNHLY and CDR2 FYNNEI. The length of the CDR3 is 14 residues. CDR3 coding DNA: TGTGCCAGCAAAAGCGTTGTCCGGAACAATGAGCAGTTCTTC. As protein: CASKSVVRNNEQFF.

V usage is TRBV10-1 and J usage is TRBJ2-3; TRBD1 aligns across 7 bases. The CDR3 has 14 amino acids. The trim removed 6 bases at V and 3 bases at J, leaving 6 bases unmatched. Germline V gives CDR1 WNHNN, CDR2 SYGVQD (reference sequence). CDR3: CASSGDSPTDTQYF. In DNA, the CDR3 is TGCGCCAGCAGCGGGGACAGTCCGACAGATACGCAGTATTTT.

The chain has TRBV2 and TRBJ2-1; 8 nucleotides align to TRBD2. Per germline, CDR1 SNHLY and CDR2 FYNNEI. V lost 4 bases to trimming and J lost 0 bases; unmatched junction nucleotides: 2. The CDR3 has 15 amino acids. The CDR3, as DNA: TGTGCCAGCAGTGGCGGGGGGCACTCCTACAATGAGCAGTTCTTC. It translates to CASSGGGHSYNEQFF.

The rearrangement links TRBV7-8 to TRBJ2-7, with TRBD1 identical over 9 bases. CDR1 SGHVS and CDR2 FQNEAQ come from the germline V gene. The CDR3 runs 16 residues. V trimming: 2 bases; J trimming: 2 bases; junction bases outside the gene matches: 7. The CDR3: CASSLPGGQGTYEQYF. The CDR3 coding sequence is TGTGCCAGCAGCTTACCGGGGGGACAGGGCACCTACGAGCAGTACTTC.

The chain has TRBV7-2 and TRBJ1-1; tentatively, D is TRBD1 (6 bases). Germline values: CDR1 SGHTA, CDR2 FQGNSA. V lost 4 bases, J lost 4 bases, and 10 bases lay in between. This CDR3 contains 13 residues. In DNA form, the CDR3 reads TGTGCCAGCAGCTCAGGACAGCTCACTGAAGCTTTCTTT. It translates to CASSSGQLTEAFF.

This clone has only a few counts. The chain uses TRBV15 and TRBJ2-1, with 9 bases identical to TRBD1. CDR1 and CDR2 (germline): LNHNV, YYDKDF (reference sequence). This CDR3 has 15 amino acids. J lost 6 bases, V lost 1 base, and 4 bases had no gene match. The CDR3 region has the DNA TGTGCCACCAGCAGAGCGGGACAGGGTAGCAATGAGCAGTTCTTC. The encoded protein is CATSRAGQGSNEQFF.

The rearrangement joins TRBV5-1 to TRBJ2-1, with 8 bases matching TRBD2. Looked up from germline, CDR1 is SGHRS and CDR2 is YFSETQ. The CDR3 is 16 amino acids. V was pared by 1 base and J by 2 bases, with 5 bases of the junction left unmatched. CDR3 nucleotides: TGCGCCAGCAGCTTGAACGGGGGGGAGGCCTACAATGAGCAGTTCTTC. Translated: CASSLNGGEAYNEQFF.

The chain recombines TRBV9 with TRBJ2-3, with no clear D. V lost 3 bases to trimming and J lost 5 bases, with 13 bases between them. This CDR3 comprises 14 residues. Germline-derived CDR1 and CDR2 are SGDLS and YYNGEE. The CDR3 DNA reads as TGTGCCAGCAGCGCGACATCTCTGGGAGATACGCAGTATTTT. Amino acid sequence: CASSATSLGDTQYF.

This clone was recorded only once. The gene calls are TRBV10-3 and TRBJ2-7, with 9 bases lining up with TRBD2. This CDR3 spans 16 amino acids. The germline V gene encodes CDR1 ENHRY and CDR2 SYGVKD. V gave up 6 bases and J gave up 0 bases; unmatched junction bases: 9. In nucleotides, the CDR3 is TGTGCCATCAGCCAGAGTCTTAGCGGGAGCTCCTACGAGCAGTACTTC. This encodes CAISQSLSGSSYEQYF.

As to this clone: This may stem from a read error, because a much larger clone lies one nucleotide away. The rearrangement links TRBV5-8 to TRBJ2-3; D gene uncertain. This CDR3 region has 12 residues. V was shortened by 4 bases and J by 0 bases, with 3 bases between the two germline ends. Germline values: CDR1 SGHTS, CDR2 YDEGEE. CDR3 DNA: TGTGCCAGCAGCCCCAGCACAGATACGCAGTATTTT. Its translation: CASSPSTDTQYF.

This chain uses TRBV4-3 with TRBJ2-2; D unclear. CDR1 and CDR2 (germline): LGHNA, YSLEER. This CDR3 spans 13 amino acids. Trimming left V 0 bases short and J 2 bases short, with 1 base between. In DNA, the CDR3 is TGCGCCAGCAGCCAAGAAAACACCGGGGAGCTGTTTTTT. Residues: CASSQENTGELFF.

The chain combines TRBV2 with TRBJ2-3; D call uncertain. Germline loops: CDR1 SNHLY, CDR2 FYNNEI. V was clipped by 8 bases and J by 6 bases, with 12 bases between them. The CDR3 extends over 12 amino acids. CDR3 DNA: TGTGCCAGCTATTTACAATCGGATACGCAGTATTTT. Encoded protein: CASYLQSDTQYF.

V and J are TRBV2 and TRBJ2-7; tentative D call: TRBD2 (5 bases). Trimming cost V 7 bases and J 1 base, with 8 bases left between them. The V gene's germline CDR1 is SNHLY and CDR2 FYNNEI. This CDR3 has 12 amino acids. CDR3 in amino acids: CASNRGSYEQYF. Written as DNA, the CDR3 is TGTGCCAGCAATCGGGGATCCTACGAGCAGTACTTC.

The chain recombines TRBV30 with TRBJ2-7; D perhaps matches TRBD2 (5 bases). The V gene's germline CDR1 is GTSNPN and CDR2 SVGIG (reference sequence). The CDR3 length is 12 residues. V was trimmed by 0 bases and J by 3 bases, leaving 6 bases between them. CDR3 coding DNA: TGTGCCTGGAGTGTACGGGGCTACGAGCAGTACTTC. Translation: CAWSVRGYEQYF.

This clone came up a few times. V gene TRBV7-7 combines with J gene TRBJ2-1; D remains unclear. The CDR3 contains 13 residues. Trimming stripped 2 bases from V and 10 bases from J, with 12 bases between. Germline V gene sequence: CDR1 SSHAT, CDR2 FNYEAQ (reference sequence). The CDR3 nucleotides are TGTGCCAGCAGCTTAAAGGTTGGAAAGGAGCAGTTCTTC. This translates into CASSLKVGKEQFF. The entire variable domain, with the rest obtained from reference TRBV7-7 and TRBJ2-1, is as follows: GAGVSQSPRYKVTKRGQDVTLRCDPISSHATLYWYQQALGQGPEFLTYFNYEAQPDKSGLPSDRFSAERPEGSISTLTIQRTEQRDSAMYRCASSLKVGKEQFFGPGTRLTVL.

This clone was found a few times. The chain links TRBV6-5 to TRBJ2-1, with D tentatively TRBD1 (6 bases). CDR3 length equals 15 residues. CDR1 and CDR2 from the germline V gene are MNHEY and SVGAGI. Trimming shortened V by 10 bases and J by 0 bases, and 16 bases separated the two germline ends. The CDR3 is CATYSTGSSYNEQFF. Written as DNA, the CDR3 is TGTGCCACCTACTCGACAGGAAGCTCCTACAATGAGCAGTTCTTC.

The table lists this clone with a few counts. The genes are TRBV6-1 and TRBJ2-3, with D maybe TRBD1 (5 bases). The CDR3 has 15 amino acids. V was shortened by 1 base and J by 1 base, with 9 bases between the two germline ends. CDR1 is MNHNS, CDR2 SASEGT, per germline. CDR3 protein: CASSEEQVRTDTQYF. The DNA of the CDR3 is TGTGCCAGCAGTGAAGAACAGGTTCGCACAGATACGCAGTATTTT.

In its sample, this clone was seen a few times. The rearrangement joins TRBV21-1 to TRBJ2-7; the table's D call, TRBD2, has no DNA check behind it. TRBV21-1 is shown as a pseudogene. CDR3 length: 17 residues. CDR3 nucleotides: TGTGCCAGCAGCCCATGGCTAGCGGGGGACAGATGGTACGAGCAGTACTTC. Its translation: CASSPWLAGDRWYEQYF.

The V gene is TRBV2, the J gene TRBJ2-5, with D maybe TRBD1 (6 bases). Germline-derived CDR1 and CDR2 are SNHLY and FYNNEI. This CDR3 contains 12 residues. Trimming took off 7 bases at V and 5 bases at J, with 11 bases between the two ends. The CDR3 DNA sequence: TGTGCCAGCATACAGGGAGTCGAGACCCAGTACTTC. It specifies CASIQGVETQYF.